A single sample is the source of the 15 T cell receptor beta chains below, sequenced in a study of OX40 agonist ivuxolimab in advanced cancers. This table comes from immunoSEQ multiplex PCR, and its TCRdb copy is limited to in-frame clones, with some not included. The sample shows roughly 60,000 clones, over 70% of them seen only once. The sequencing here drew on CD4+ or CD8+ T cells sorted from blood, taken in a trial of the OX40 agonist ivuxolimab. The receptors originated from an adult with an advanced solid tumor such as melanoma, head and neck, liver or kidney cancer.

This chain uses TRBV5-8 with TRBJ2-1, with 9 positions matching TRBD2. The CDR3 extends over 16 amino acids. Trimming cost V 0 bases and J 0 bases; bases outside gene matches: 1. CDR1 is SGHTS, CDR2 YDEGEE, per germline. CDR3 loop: CASSLGRGGSYNEQFF. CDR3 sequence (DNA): TGTGCCAGCAGCTTGGGGCGGGGGGGCTCCTACAATGAGCAGTTCTTC. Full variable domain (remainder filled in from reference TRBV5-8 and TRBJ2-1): EAGVTQSPTHLIKTRGQQATLRCSPISGHTSVYWYQQALGLGLQFLLWYDEGEERNRGNFPPRFSGRQFPNYSSELNVNALELEDSALYLCASSLGRGGSYNEQFFGPGTRLTVL.

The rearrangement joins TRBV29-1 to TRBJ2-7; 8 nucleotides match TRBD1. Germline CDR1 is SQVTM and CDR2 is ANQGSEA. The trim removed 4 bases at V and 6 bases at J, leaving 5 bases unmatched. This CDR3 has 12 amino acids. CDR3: CSVGRGLVEQYF. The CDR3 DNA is TGCAGCGTTGGCAGGGGGCTTGTCGAGCAGTACTTC.

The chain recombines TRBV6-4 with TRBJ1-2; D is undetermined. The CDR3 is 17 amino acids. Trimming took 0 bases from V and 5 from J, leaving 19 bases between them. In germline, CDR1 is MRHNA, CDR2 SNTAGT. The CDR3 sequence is CASSDSTSKLRAYGYTF. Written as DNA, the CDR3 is TGTGCCAGCAGTGACTCGACTTCCAAACTGAGGGCTTATGGCTACACCTTC.

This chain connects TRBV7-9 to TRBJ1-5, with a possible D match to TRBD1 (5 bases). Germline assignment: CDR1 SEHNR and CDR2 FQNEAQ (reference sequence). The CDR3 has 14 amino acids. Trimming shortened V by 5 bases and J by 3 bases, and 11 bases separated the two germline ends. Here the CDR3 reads CASSQGTYNQPQHF. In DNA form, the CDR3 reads TGTGCCAGCAGCCAAGGGACGTACAATCAGCCCCAGCATTTT.

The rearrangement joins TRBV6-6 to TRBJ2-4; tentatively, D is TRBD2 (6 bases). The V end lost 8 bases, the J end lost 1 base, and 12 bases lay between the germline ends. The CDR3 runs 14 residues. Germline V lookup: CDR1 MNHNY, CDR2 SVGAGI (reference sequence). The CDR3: CASGTRGAKNIQYF. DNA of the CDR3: TGTGCCAGCGGGACTCGAGGGGCCAAAAACATTCAGTACTTC.

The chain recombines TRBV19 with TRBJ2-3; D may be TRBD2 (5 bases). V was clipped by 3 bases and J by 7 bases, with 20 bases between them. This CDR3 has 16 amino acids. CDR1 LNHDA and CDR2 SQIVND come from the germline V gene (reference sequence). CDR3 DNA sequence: TGTGCCAGTAGTATGGGAGTGGGGAATCCAGTGCATACGCAGTATTTT. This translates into CASSMGVGNPVHTQYF.

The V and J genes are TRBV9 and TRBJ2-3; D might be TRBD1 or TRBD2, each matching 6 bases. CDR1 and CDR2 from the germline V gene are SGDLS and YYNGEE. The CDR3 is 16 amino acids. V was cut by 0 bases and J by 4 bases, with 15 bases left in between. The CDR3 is CASSVEGGRLSDTQYF. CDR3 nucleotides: TGTGCCAGCAGCGTAGAAGGGGGGCGGTTGTCAGATACGCAGTATTTT.

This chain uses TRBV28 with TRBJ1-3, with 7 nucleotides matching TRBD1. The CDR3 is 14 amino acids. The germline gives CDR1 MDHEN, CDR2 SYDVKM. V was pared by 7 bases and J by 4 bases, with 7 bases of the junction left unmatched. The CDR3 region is CASNPTGFGNTIYF. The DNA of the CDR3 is TGTGCCAGCAACCCGACAGGGTTCGGAAACACCATATATTTT.

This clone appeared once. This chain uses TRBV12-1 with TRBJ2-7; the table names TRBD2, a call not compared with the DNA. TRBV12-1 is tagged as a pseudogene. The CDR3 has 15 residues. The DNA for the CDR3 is TGTGCCAGCAGCCCCCCGCGACTACGGGACTACGAGCAGTACTTC. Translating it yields CASSPPRLRDYEQYF.

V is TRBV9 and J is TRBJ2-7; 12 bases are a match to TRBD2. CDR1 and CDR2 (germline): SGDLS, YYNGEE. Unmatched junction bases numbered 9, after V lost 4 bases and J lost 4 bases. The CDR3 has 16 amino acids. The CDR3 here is CASSPSGTSGFYEQYF. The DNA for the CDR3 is TGTGCCAGCAGCCCTTCAGGGACTAGCGGGTTTTACGAGCAGTACTTC.

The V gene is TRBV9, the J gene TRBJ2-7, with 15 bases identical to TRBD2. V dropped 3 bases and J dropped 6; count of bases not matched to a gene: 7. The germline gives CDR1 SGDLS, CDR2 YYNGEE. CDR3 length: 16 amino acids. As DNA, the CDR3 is TGTGCCAGCAGCGACCGGGGACTAGCGGGAGGTGGCGAGCAGTACTTC. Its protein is CASSDRGLAGGGEQYF.

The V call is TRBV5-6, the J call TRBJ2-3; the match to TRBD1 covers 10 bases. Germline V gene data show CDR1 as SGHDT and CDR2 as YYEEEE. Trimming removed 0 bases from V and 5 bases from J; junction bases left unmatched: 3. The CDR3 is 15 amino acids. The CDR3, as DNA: TGTGCCAGCAGCTTGGGACAGGGGGCAGGAGATACGCAGTATTTT. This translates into CASSLGQGAGDTQYF.

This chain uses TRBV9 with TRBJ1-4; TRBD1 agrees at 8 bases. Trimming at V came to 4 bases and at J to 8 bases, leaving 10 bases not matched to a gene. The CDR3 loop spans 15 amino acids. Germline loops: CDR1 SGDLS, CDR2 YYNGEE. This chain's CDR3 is CASSKSGTGKEKLFF. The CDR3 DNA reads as TGTGCCAGCAGCAAAAGTGGGACAGGCAAAGAAAAACTGTTTTTT.

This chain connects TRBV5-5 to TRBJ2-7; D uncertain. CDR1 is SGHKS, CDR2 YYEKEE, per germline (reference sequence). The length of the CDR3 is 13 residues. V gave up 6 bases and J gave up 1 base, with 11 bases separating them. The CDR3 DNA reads TGTGCCAGCACCCCGGTCGTATCCTACGAGCAGTACTTC. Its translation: CASTPVVSYEQYF.

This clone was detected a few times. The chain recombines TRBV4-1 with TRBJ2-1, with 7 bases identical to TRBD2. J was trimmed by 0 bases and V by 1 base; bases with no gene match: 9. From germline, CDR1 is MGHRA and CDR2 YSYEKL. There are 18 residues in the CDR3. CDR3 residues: CASSQVLTSSSSYNEQFF. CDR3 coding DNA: TGCGCCAGCAGCCAAGTCCTGACTAGCAGTAGCTCCTACAATGAGCAGTTCTTC.